The entry below describes one T cell receptor beta chain. Measured with immunoSEQ multiplex PCR; TCRdb has only the in-frame clones, and not every one. The sample records around 70,000 clones, 95% being singletons. This entry belongs to a study of technical replicates of blood from a few donors. The CDR3 has 14 residues. Germline V CDR1 and CDR2: SNHLY, FYNNEI. V was pared by 5 bases and J by 2 bases, with 9 bases between. The sequenced material came from T cells isolated from PBMCs. V and J are TRBV2 and TRBJ2-2; perhaps TRBD1 as D (6 bases). The origin of this receptor is a human donor in good health. DNA for the CDR3: TGTGCCAGCAGTAGACAGGCCAACACCGGGGAGCTGTTTTTT. Its translation: CASSRQANTGELFF.